The 26 T cell receptor beta chains in this list originate from one sample, sequenced in a study of blood T cell repertoires in COVID-19. Profiling relied on immunoSEQ multiplex PCR, and the TCRdb table lists in-frame clones only, not all of them. The table has roughly 500,000 clones, 75% to 90% seen once. Sequences were obtained from peripheral blood. These receptor sequences come from a human donor in a cohort sampled during active COVID-19.

This clone came up once. V and J are TRBV30 and TRBJ2-2; 13 bases map to TRBD2. With V trimmed by 2 bases and J by 6 bases, 3 bases remained unmatched. This CDR3 has 15 residues. In germline, CDR1 is GTSNPN, CDR2 SVGIG (reference sequence). CDR3 nucleotides: TGTGCCTGGAGTAAGGGACTAGCGGGATCCGGGGAGCTGTTTTTT. Its protein product is CAWSKGLAGSGELFF.

In the case of this clone: A junction end diverges from the germline sequence, so it may reflect a read error. V is TRBV7-7 and J is TRBJ2-1; 8 nucleotides line up with TRBD2. Germline-derived CDR1 and CDR2 are SSHAT and FNYEAQ (reference sequence). This CDR3 is 15 amino acids long. CDR3 amino acids: CASSLEGTRINEQFF. CDR3 bases: TGTGCTAGCAGCTTAGAGGGGACTAGAATCAATGAGCAGTTCTTC. Using reference TRBV7-7 and TRBJ2-1 for the parts outside the CDR3, the full variable domain is GAGVSQSPRYKVTKRGQDVTLRCDPISSHATLYWYQQALGQGPEFLTYFNYEAQPDKSGLPSDRFSAERPEGSISTLTIQRTEQRDSAMYRCASSLEGTRINEQFFGPGTRLTVL.

The table lists this clone with many counts. Other nucleotide sequences from this sample produce the same CDR3. The rearrangement links TRBV7-3 to TRBJ1-6; a weak D match, TRBD1 (6 bases). V was cut by 1 base and J by 10 bases, with 8 bases left in between. The CDR3 covers 13 residues. Germline V lookup: CDR1 SGHTA, CDR2 FQGTGA. The CDR3: CASSLKGESPLHF. The CDR3 DNA sequence: TGTGCCAGCAGCTTAAAGGGGGAGTCACCCCTCCACTTT. Supplemented by reference TRBV7-3 and TRBJ1-6, the full variable domain reads GAGVSQTPSNKVTEKGKYVELRCDPISGHTALYWYRQSLGQGPEFLIYFQGTGAADDSGLPNDRFFAVRPEGSVSTLKIQRTERGDSAVYLCASSLKGESPLHFGNGTRLTVT.

This clone was picked up one time. This chain connects TRBV15 to TRBJ1-1; D unclear. V was trimmed by 1 base and J by 0 bases, leaving 6 bases between them. Germline CDR1 is LNHNV and CDR2 is YYDKDF (reference sequence). There are 14 residues in the CDR3. In DNA form, the CDR3 reads TGTGCCACCAGCAGAGCGGTTATGAACACTGAAGCTTTCTTT. Translated: CATSRAVMNTEAFF.

This chain connects TRBV7-2 to TRBJ1-1, with TRBD1 identical over 8 bases. CDR3 length: 15 amino acids. In germline, CDR1 is SGHTA, CDR2 FQGNSA. With 6 bases clipped from V and 6 bases from J, the junction kept 12 bases outside the gene matches. CDR3 in DNA: TGTGCCAGCAGAGGACAGGGACAAATGGTGGCTGAAGCTTTCTTT. Translation gives CASRGQGQMVAEAFF.

The chain employs TRBV9 and TRBJ2-2; 7 nucleotides agree with TRBD1. From germline, CDR1 is SGDLS and CDR2 YYNGEE. The CDR3 has 15 amino acids. V lost 4 bases to trimming and J lost 7 bases; unmatched junction nucleotides: 10. The CDR3 spells CASSPRGQESGELFF. The CDR3 region has the DNA TGTGCCAGCAGCCCTAGGGGGCAGGAGAGCGGGGAGCTGTTTTTT.

In DNA form, the CDR3 reads TGTGCCAGTACCGTATGGGGGGAGAGCGGGGGCTACAATGAGCAGTTCTTC. Translating gives CASTVWGESGGYNEQFF. The genes are TRBV19 and TRBJ2-1, with 8 bases that match TRBD2. Per germline, CDR1 LNHDA and CDR2 SQIVND (reference sequence). The J segment lost 3 bases and the V segment lost 7 bases, leaving 14 bases of the junction unmatched. The CDR3 is made up of 17 amino acids.

This clone has more than one count but fewer than ten. V usage is TRBV28 and J usage is TRBJ2-2, with D perhaps TRBD1 (6 bases). V lost 6 bases to trimming and J lost 1 base, with 6 bases between them. This CDR3 is 13 amino acids long. Germline-derived CDR1 and CDR2 are MDHEN and SYDVKM. The CDR3 nucleotides read TGTGCCAGCAGGGGACAGAACACCGGGGAGCTGTTTTTT. Translation gives CASRGQNTGELFF.

This chain joins TRBV28 and TRBJ2-1; 14 bases map to TRBD2. The CDR3 extends over 16 amino acids. With 3 bases clipped from V and 10 bases from J, the junction kept 8 bases outside the gene matches. Germline CDR1 MDHEN, CDR2 SYDVKM. CDR3 sequence (DNA): TGTGCCAGCAGTTTGAGAGGACTAGCGGGAGGATGGGAGCAGTTCTTC. Translation gives CASSLRGLAGGWEQFF.

The chain carries TRBV30 and TRBJ1-3; D perhaps matches TRBD1 (5 bases). This CDR3 region has 13 residues. Germline V gives CDR1 GTSNPN, CDR2 SVGIG (reference sequence). Between the trimmed V and J ends, which lost 2 bases and 4 bases, there was a span of 9 bases. The CDR3 spells CAWSHNRGNTIYF. The CDR3 bases are TGTGCCTGGAGTCATAACAGGGGAAACACCATATATTTT. The variable domain in full, with the rest retrieved from reference TRBV30 and TRBJ1-3, is SQTIHQWPATLVQPVGSPLSLECTVEGTSNPNLYWYRQAAGRGLQLLFYSVGIGQISSEVPQNLSASRPQDRQFILSSKKLLLSDSGFYLCAWSHNRGNTIYFGEGSWLTVV.

The chain uses TRBV5-1 and TRBJ2-3; D is possibly TRBD2 (6 bases). Germline CDR1 is SGHRS and CDR2 is YFSETQ. Trimming left V 1 base short and J 4 bases short, with 10 bases between. The CDR3 has 14 amino acids. CDR3 coding DNA: TGCGCCAGCAGCTTGTCTCGGGAGCCAGATACGCAGTATTTT. Translated, it gives CASSLSREPDTQYF.

The chain carries TRBV5-1 and TRBJ2-7; 9 positions agree with TRBD1. V shed 4 bases, J shed 2 bases, and the junction held 7 bases outside the gene matches. The CDR3 is 15 amino acids. Germline-derived CDR1 and CDR2 are SGHRS and YFSETQ. CDR3 in amino acids: CASSPGTGFPYEQYF. For the CDR3, the DNA is TGCGCCAGCAGCCCTGGGACAGGGTTTCCCTACGAGCAGTACTTC.

The rearrangement links TRBV30 to TRBJ1-1, with D possibly TRBD1 on 6 matching bases. The CDR3 length is 15 residues. V was pared by 0 bases and J by 3 bases, with 14 bases between. The germline CDR1 and CDR2 sequences are GTSNPN and SVGIG (reference sequence). Written as DNA, the CDR3 is TGTGCCTGGAGTGTACAGGGCGGAGCCTACACTGAAGCTTTCTTT. Translated, it gives CAWSVQGGAYTEAFF.

V is TRBV28 and J is TRBJ2-2, with TRBD1 identical over 10 bases. The junction had 4 bases not matched to a gene; V was cut back by 5 bases and J by 4 bases. This CDR3 comprises 15 residues. CDR1 is MDHEN and CDR2 is SYDVKM in the germline V gene. CDR3 bases: TGTGCCAGCAGTGACAGGGGGCTTTTCACCGGGGAGCTGTTTTTT. The encoded protein is CASSDRGLFTGELFF.

The table lists this clone with a count of one. This chain joins TRBV19 and TRBJ1-1; D might be TRBD1 (5 bases). The length of the CDR3 is 13 residues. V was shortened by 3 bases and J by 4 bases, with 9 bases between the two germline ends. CDR1 is LNHDA and CDR2 is SQIVND in the germline V gene (reference sequence). CDR3 nucleotide sequence: TGTGCCAGTAGTATTATGGGGGGCACTGAAGCTTTCTTT. Its translation: CASSIMGGTEAFF.

The chain combines TRBV3-1 (or the pseudogene TRBV3-2) with TRBJ1-5, with D unclear. The CDR3 is 14 residues long. V lost 3 bases to trimming and J lost 2 bases, with 8 bases between them. Per germline, CDR1 LGHDT and CDR2 YNNKEL (reference sequence). The CDR3 spells CASSHGVGNQPQHF. The CDR3 DNA follows: TGTGCCAGCAGCCACGGGGTGGGCAATCAGCCCCAGCATTTT.

There are a few counts of this clone. This chain joins TRBV5-4 and TRBJ2-7; tentative D call: TRBD2 (6 bases). Looked up from germline, CDR1 is SGHNT and CDR2 is YYREEE (reference sequence). Between the trimmed V and J ends, which lost 3 bases and 3 bases, there was a span of 10 bases. The CDR3 loop spans 13 amino acids. The CDR3 sequence is CASSSAGSYEQYF. CDR3 DNA: TGTGCCAGCAGCTCGGCGGGAAGCTACGAGCAGTACTTC.

The V call is TRBV7-3, the J call TRBJ2-2; possibly TRBD2 for D (7 bases). The CDR3 length is 18 residues. The germline V gene encodes CDR1 SGHTA and CDR2 FQGTGA. Trimming pared 0 bases from V and 2 bases from J, leaving 16 bases between. The CDR3 DNA sequence: TGTGCCAGCAGCTTAACGGGGGGGCTAGCGAGAAACACCGGGGAGCTGTTTTTT. As protein: CASSLTGGLARNTGELFF.

This chain connects TRBV7-6 to TRBJ2-2; D possibly corresponds to TRBD2 (6 bases). V lost 5 bases to trimming and J lost 7 bases, with 17 bases between them. The CDR3 loop spans 15 amino acids. Looked up from germline, CDR1 is SGHVS and CDR2 is FNYEAQ. Here the CDR3 reads CASSIIGGSGGELFF. The CDR3 region has the DNA TGTGCCAGCAGCATTATCGGAGGGAGTGGCGGGGAGCTGTTTTTT.

The chain joins TRBV7-8 to TRBJ2-7, with TRBD2 matching over 13 bases. The CDR3 runs to 17 residues. Germline assignment: CDR1 SGHVS and CDR2 FQNEAQ. With 5 bases clipped from V and 5 bases from J, the junction kept 12 bases outside the gene matches. The CDR3 nucleotides read TGTGCCAGCAGCCTCGGACTAGCGGGAGTAGTTAGGAACGAGCAGTACTTC. As protein: CASSLGLAGVVRNEQYF.

The rearrangement uses TRBV28 and TRBJ2-1; 12 bases align to TRBD2. J lost 3 bases, V lost 2 bases, and 2 bases had no gene match. The CDR3 is made up of 16 amino acids. Looked up from germline, CDR1 is MDHEN and CDR2 is SYDVKM. The CDR3 DNA is TGTGCCAGCAGTTTAGCTAGCGGGAGGGTCTACAATGAGCAGTTCTTC. Translation: CASSLASGRVYNEQFF. Supplemented by reference TRBV28 and TRBJ2-1, the full variable domain reads DVKVTQSSRYLVKRTGEKVFLECVQDMDHENMFWYRQDPGLGLRLIYFSYDVKMKEKGDIPEGYSVSREKKERFSLILESASTNQTSMYLCASSLASGRVYNEQFFGPGTRLTVL.

V usage is TRBV28 and J usage is TRBJ1-5, with D unresolved. There are 19 residues in the CDR3. Deletions cut 5 bases from V and 3 bases from J, with 26 bases between. Germline V gene sequence: CDR1 MDHEN, CDR2 SYDVKM. The chain's CDR3 is CASSRVSEVGMKANQPQHF. The DNA for the CDR3 is TGTGCCAGCAGTCGAGTCTCGGAGGTAGGGATGAAGGCCAATCAGCCCCAGCATTTT.

The chain links TRBV14 to TRBJ1-1; 8 positions match TRBD1. V gave up 4 bases and J gave up 4 bases; unmatched junction bases: 5. Per germline, CDR1 SGHDN and CDR2 FVKESK. CDR3 length: 14 amino acids. CDR3 nucleotide sequence: TGTGCCAGCAGCCGACTGACAGGGGTCACTGAAGCTTTCTTT. Translated: CASSRLTGVTEAFF.

This clone was seen once. The gene calls are TRBV7-9 and TRBJ2-5, with 7 bases fitting TRBD1. This CDR3 spans 13 amino acids. Germline CDR1 SEHNR, CDR2 FQNEAQ (reference sequence). Trimming cost V 5 bases and J 6 bases; bases outside gene matches: 6. The CDR3 here is CASSMDRRQTQYF. The CDR3 DNA follows: TGTGCCAGCAGCATGGACAGGCGGCAGACCCAGTACTTC.

The DNA of the CDR3 is TGTGCCAGCAGCTTAAGTGTGCCTAGGCTTGGAAACACCATATATTTT. Translated, it gives CASSLSVPRLGNTIYF. V gene TRBV7-2 combines with J gene TRBJ1-3; D remains unclear. CDR1 is SGHTA, CDR2 FQGNSA, per germline. V was trimmed by 2 bases and J by 3 bases, leaving 14 bases between them. CDR3 length equals 16 residues. Full variable domain (remainder filled in from reference TRBV7-2 and TRBJ1-3): GAGVSQSPSNKVTEKGKDVELRCDPISGHTALYWYRQSLGQGLEFLIYFQGNSAPDKSGLPSDRFSAERTGGSVSTLTIQRTQQEDSAVYLCASSLSVPRLGNTIYFGEGSWLTVV.

V and J are TRBV30 and TRBJ1-1; TRBD1 is a possible D gene (5 bases). The CDR3 totals 14 residues. Trimming took 2 bases from V and 3 from J, leaving 13 bases between them. Germline assignment: CDR1 GTSNPN and CDR2 SVGIG (reference sequence). The CDR3 DNA is TGTGCCTGGAGTTCGCCAGGGCGCGACACTGAAGCTTTCTTT. Its protein product is CAWSSPGRDTEAFF.